Shown below are 3 T cell receptor beta chains from a single sample sequenced in a study of tumor T cells in aggressive B-cell lymphoma (dated by TCRdb to 2015 to 2018). The library was made by the immunoSEQ multiplex PCR assay. In TCRdb, the immuneACCESS table is reduced to in-frame sequences with V and J assigned. These tables do not hold every clone; where another copy was compared, an unresolved V gene accounts for under half, and the others remain unexplained. The sample table shows roughly 3,000 clones, and approximately 85% are seen once. Around a sixth of the sample rests with the top ten. Sequencing used tumor tissue. The receptors here all came from an adult with diffuse large B cell lymphoma. Some clones in this sample may be carry-over from other donors' samples.

The V and J genes are TRBV7-9 and TRBJ2-3, with D perhaps TRBD2 (6 bases). Germline assignment: CDR1 SEHNR and CDR2 FQNEAQ (reference sequence). The V end was cut by 2 bases, the J end by 4 bases, with 7 bases between. The CDR3 is made up of 13 amino acids. CDR3 loop: CASSLPGADTQYF. The CDR3 DNA sequence: TGTGCCAGCAGCTTACCGGGGGCAGATACGCAGTATTTT.

The chain joins TRBV28 to TRBJ1-6; 7 bases align to TRBD1. V shed 2 bases, J shed 9 bases, and the junction held 4 bases outside the gene matches. In germline, CDR1 is MDHEN, CDR2 SYDVKM. The CDR3 length is 14 residues. CDR3 loop: CASSLVQGTSPLHF. CDR3 nucleotides: TGTGCCAGCAGTTTAGTACAGGGGACTTCACCCCTCCACTTT.

This clone was found a few times. The chain uses TRBV10-3 and TRBJ1-3, with TRBD1 matching over 8 bases. With V trimmed by 9 bases and J by 4 bases, 8 bases remained unmatched. This CDR3 is 14 amino acids long. Germline lookup yields CDR1 ENHRY and CDR2 SYGVKD. CDR3 residues: CAIRTGTEGNTIYF. CDR3 coding DNA: TGTGCCATACGGACAGGGACGGAGGGAAACACCATATATTTT.